Listed below are T cell receptor beta chains from one sample, sequenced in a study of naive and memory T cell subsets. MiXCR was run by TCRdb on the UMI-ligation and nested PCR reads, yielding one entry per CDR3 protein. The sample yields 150,000 or so distinct CDR3 sequences, about 20% seen once. Sequenced sample: naive CD4+ T cells from blood. The source of these receptors is a human donor in good health. The CDR3 runs from the conserved cysteine through the conserved F or W.

V gene: TRBV4-1; CDR3 protein: CASSQEAKAWAAPYNEQFF
V gene: TRBV7-2; CDR3 protein: CASTPRRDYNEQFF
V gene: TRBV20-1; CDR3 protein: CSAPRSGRGDEQFF
V gene: TRBV6-6; CDR3 protein: CASTHGGRISYEQYF
V gene: TRBV12-3/TRBV12-4; CDR3 protein: CASSLGSVNTEAFF
V gene: TRBV3-1; CDR3 protein: CASSQFSRGSYNEQFF
V gene: TRBV27; CDR3 protein: CASSVGDRKNTEAFF
V gene: TRBV27; CDR3 protein: CASRGTGVNYGYTF
V gene: TRBV7-9; CDR3 protein: CASSLMGGSGANVLTF
V gene: TRBV13; CDR3 protein: CASSLQGDSYEQYF
V gene: TRBV19; CDR3 protein: CASSLGAGGANVLTF
V gene: TRBV6-2/TRBV6-3; CDR3 protein: CASSRGHFYEQYF
V gene: TRBV5-1; CDR3 protein: CASSSPAGKEGGELFF
V gene: TRBV5-1; CDR3 protein: CASSLGYDEKLFF
V gene: TRBV19; CDR3 protein: CASSRTAVKYSNQPQHF
V gene: TRBV5-1; CDR3 protein: CASSLAGAGAYNEQFF
V gene: TRBV5-1; CDR3 protein: CASSAGGTDSNQPQHF
V gene: TRBV27; CDR3 protein: CASSRDRSAYEQYF
V gene: TRBV13; CDR3 protein: CASSLAPTSGQETQYF
V gene: TRBV20-1; CDR3 protein: CSATSPSPGLAGPETQYF
V gene: TRBV29-1; CDR3 protein: CSTGLAGGRNTQYF
V gene: TRBV28; CDR3 protein: CASSLTGALNEKLFF
V gene: TRBV28; CDR3 protein: CASSSSDQETQYF
V gene: TRBV7-8; CDR3 protein: CASSSAGTEAFF
V gene: TRBV20-1; CDR3 protein: CSARSPPGAGELFF
V gene: TRBV5-1; CDR3 protein: CASSLATGPNNEQFF
V gene: TRBV15; CDR3 protein: CATSRDLEGGPWLNEQFF
V gene: TRBV24-1; CDR3 protein: CATSDPGVYYGYTF
V gene: TRBV21-1; CDR3 protein: CASSSRRDRGLLTGELFF
V gene: TRBV28; CDR3 protein: CASSPGGGKYGYTF
V gene: TRBV20-1; CDR3 protein: CSASGAGGGEQFF
V gene: TRBV10-2; CDR3 protein: CASRGTARETQYF
V gene: TRBV5-5; CDR3 protein: CASSSFPGQGQNIQYF
V gene: TRBV7-9; CDR3 protein: CASSSLRLEQYF
V gene: TRBV14; CDR3 protein: CASSHGSGTGSYTQYF
V gene: TRBV27; CDR3 protein: CASSMGLAGHNEQFF
V gene: TRBV15; CDR3 protein: CATTARAGGERETQYF
V gene: TRBV20-1; CDR3 protein: CSASRTGGDLGYTF
V gene: TRBV30; CDR3 protein: CAGRGGSNYGYTF
V gene: TRBV5-4; CDR3 protein: CASSFDRLNNEQFF
V gene: TRBV20-1; CDR3 protein: CSAVRDFNQPQHF
V gene: TRBV28; CDR3 protein: CASSSYGLVGEKLFF
V gene: TRBV18; CDR3 protein: CASSRVPGDEQYF
V gene: TRBV6-5; CDR3 protein: CASSYSKFGGRETQYF
V gene: TRBV5-1; CDR3 protein: CASTQETPGQGWRETQYF
V gene: TRBV12-3/TRBV12-4; CDR3 protein: CASSLRTSGSYEQYF
V gene: TRBV3-1; CDR3 protein: CASSQDRGGFYTDTQYF
V gene: TRBV6-5; CDR3 protein: CASSYSGGRLYNEQFF
V gene: TRBV7-2; CDR3 protein: CASSPRSGGGNTIYF
V gene: TRBV28; CDR3 protein: CASSLPGQAKSSYAFF
V gene: TRBV7-2; CDR3 protein: CASSRQVAEFF
V gene: TRBV28; CDR3 protein: CASSSTQGSNQPQHF